These T cell receptor beta chains were read from a single sample in a study of technical replicates of blood from a few donors. Assay: immunoSEQ multiplex PCR; the TCRdb copy retains only in-frame clones and omits some. The repertoire holds approximately 81,000 clones, with roughly four fifths as singletons. Material: PBMCs. These receptors all stem from a human donor in good health. Some clones in this sample may be carry-over from other donors' samples. The CDR3 runs from the conserved cysteine through the conserved F or W. The D gene is left open where the match is weak. Clone size is stated in some rows and not others, as once, few, many or a class when expanded.

NA TRBJ2-7 TRBD2 TRBV6-5 CASNLAGGPYEQYF TGTGCCAGCAACCTAGCGGGAGGACCCTACGAGCAGTACTTC
NA TRBJ1-2 NA TRBV27 CASSFSWESGYTF TGTGCCAGCAGTTTTTCCTGGGAGAGCGGCTACACCTTC
NA TRBJ2-1 TRBD2 TRBV25-1 CASSGLAGLFF TGTGCCAGCAGCGGACTAGCGGGGTTGTTCTTC
once TRBJ1-6 NA TRBV30 CAWSVSQGSSPLHF TGTGCCTGGAGTGTATCGCAGGGCAGCTCACCCCTCCACTTT
NA TRBJ1-5 TRBD1 TRBV9 CASSVGGGQNQPQHF TGTGCCAGCAGCGTAGGAGGGGGCCAAAATCAGCCCCAGCATTTT
NA TRBJ2-1 NA TRBV7-7 CASSLELGVEQFF TGTGCCAGCAGCTTAGAACTAGGAGTTGAGCAGTTCTTC
NA TRBJ2-7 TRBD1 TRBV6-1 CAGRQGYEQYF TGTGCCGGCAGACAGGGCTACGAGCAGTACTTC
NA TRBJ1-2 TRBD1 TRBV5-1 CASSHTTGVGNYGYTF TGCGCCAGCAGCCATACGACAGGGGTGGGTAACTATGGCTACACCTTC
NA TRBJ1-1 NA TRBV10-3 CAISENRVNTEAFF TGTGCCATCAGTGAAAATCGGGTCAACACTGAAGCTTTCTTT
NA TRBJ2-1 NA TRBV6-5 CASSYSGLSSYNEQFF TGTGCCAGCAGTTACTCGGGACTTAGCTCCTACAATGAGCAGTTCTTC
NA TRBJ2-5 NA TRBV7-3 CASSSEVRNWGEETQYF TGTGCCAGCAGTTCCGAAGTCCGAAACTGGGGGGAAGAGACCCAGTACTTC
NA TRBJ2-1 TRBD2 TRBV5-6 CASSPDSGRWNEQFF TGTGCCAGCAGCCCCGATAGCGGGAGATGGAATGAGCAGTTCTTC
few TRBJ2-7 NA TRBV6-1 CASSATGSYEQYF TGTGCCAGCAGCGCCACGGGATCCTACGAGCAGTACTTC
NA TRBJ1-1 TRBD1 TRBV6-5 CASSLPGTGPNTEAFF TGTGCCAGCAGTTTGCCCGGGACAGGGCCGAACACTGAAGCTTTCTTT
NA TRBJ2-2 NA TRBV29-1 CSVEESLGELFF TGCAGCGTTGAAGAGTCACTCGGGGAGCTGTTTTTT
NA TRBJ2-7 TRBD2 TRBV11-2 CASTNGLAGAYEQYF TGTGCCAGCACCAATGGACTAGCGGGGGCCTACGAGCAGTACTTC
NA TRBJ1-1 NA TRBV6-5 CASSRKNGEAFF TGTGCCAGCAGCCGCAAGAACGGTGAAGCTTTCTTT
NA TRBJ2-5 TRBD1 TRBV7-6 CASSLPDREITETQYF TGTGCCAGCAGCTTACCTGACAGGGAGATAACAGAGACCCAGTACTTC
NA TRBJ2-2 NA TRBV5-6 CASSFWQGVNTGGLFF TGTGCCAGCAGCTTCTGGCAGGGGGTTAACACCGGGGGGCTGTTTTTT
NA TRBJ2-1 NA TRBV9 CASSIRGGNEQFF TGTGCCAGCAGCATCCGAGGGGGTAATGAGCAGTTCTTC
NA TRBJ2-7 NA TRBV5-4 CASSQDITGNYEQYF TGCGCCAGCAGCCAAGATATTACGGGAAACTACGAGCAGTACTTC
NA TRBJ2-6 TRBD2 TRBV5-5 CASSSGGGANVLTF TGTGCCAGCAGCTCGGGGGGTGGGGCCAACGTCCTGACTTTC
NA TRBJ2-7 NA TRBV9 CASSPRESSYEQYF TGTGCCAGCAGCCCCCGCGAGAGCTCCTACGAGCAGTACTTC
NA TRBJ1-6 TRBD1 TRBV29-1 CSANGQGDARPISYNSPLHF TGCAGCGCGAACGGACAGGGCGACGCGCGGCCAATATCCTATAATTCACCCCTCCACTTT
NA TRBJ2-7 TRBD1 TRBV7-2 CASSLEQGARYEQYF TGTGCCAGCAGCCTCGAGCAGGGGGCGAGATACGAGCAGTACTTC
NA TRBJ1-2 TRBD1 TRBV27 CASSLGTGAGGYTF TGTGCCAGCAGTTTAGGGACAGGGGCAGGGGGCTACACCTTC
NA TRBJ1-2 NA TRBV4-1 CASSQGSGYGYTF TGCGCCAGCAGCCAAGGGTCGGGTTATGGCTACACCTTC
NA TRBJ1-4 NA TRBV27 CASSPSGLRHEKLFF TGTGCCAGCAGTCCCTCCGGACTAAGACATGAAAAACTGTTTTTT
NA TRBJ2-5 TRBD2 TRBV7-2 CASSLRSGSRETQYF TGTGCCAGCAGCTTAAGGAGCGGGAGTCGGGAGACCCAGTACTTC
NA TRBJ1-2 NA TRBV29-1 CSVGALEGGPYGYTF TGCAGCGTCGGGGCCTTGGAAGGGGGACCCTATGGCTACACCTTC
NA TRBJ1-4 NA TRBV9 CASSVSDRTYEKLFF TGTGCCAGCAGCGTATCGGACCGGACTTATGAAAAACTGTTTTTT
NA TRBJ1-5 NA TRBV6-6 CASSRQSTQPQHF TGTGCCAGCAGCAGACAATCGACTCAGCCCCAGCATTTT
NA TRBJ1-3 TRBD1 TRBV19 CASRDRTWGSGNTIYF TGTGCTAGTAGGGACAGGACCTGGGGAAGTGGAAACACCATATATTTT
NA TRBJ1-3 NA TRBV6-1 CASSVLSGRDTIYF TGTGCCAGCAGTGTGCTATCAGGGAGGGACACCATATATTTT
few TRBJ1-1 NA TRBV11-2 CASSLDGGSPVFF TGTGCCAGCAGCTTAGATGGGGGCTCCCCAGTTTTCTTT
NA TRBJ1-3 NA TRBV5-1 CASTFDPGSGNTIYF TGCGCCAGCACATTCGACCCAGGCTCTGGAAACACCATATATTTT
NA TRBJ2-3 TRBD2 TRBV7-9 CASRHRGGRGGTDTQYF TGTGCCAGCAGACATCGGGGCGGGAGAGGGGGCACAGATACGCAGTATTTT
NA TRBJ2-3 TRBD2 TRBV7-2 CASSLAGGRGTDTQYF TGTGCCAGCAGCCTAGCGGGGGGGCGTGGCACAGATACGCAGTATTTT
NA TRBJ2-3 NA TRBV30 CAWSVQSGILDTQYF TGTGCCTGGAGTGTACAGTCGGGGATTTTAGATACGCAGTATTTT
NA TRBJ2-7 TRBD2 TRBV7-9 CASSSTSGRIGEQYF TGTGCCAGCAGCTCGACTAGCGGGAGAATCGGCGAGCAGTACTTC
NA TRBJ2-1 TRBD2 TRBV6-5 CASRAGGSYNEQFF TGTGCCAGCAGGGCGGGAGGCTCCTACAATGAGCAGTTCTTC